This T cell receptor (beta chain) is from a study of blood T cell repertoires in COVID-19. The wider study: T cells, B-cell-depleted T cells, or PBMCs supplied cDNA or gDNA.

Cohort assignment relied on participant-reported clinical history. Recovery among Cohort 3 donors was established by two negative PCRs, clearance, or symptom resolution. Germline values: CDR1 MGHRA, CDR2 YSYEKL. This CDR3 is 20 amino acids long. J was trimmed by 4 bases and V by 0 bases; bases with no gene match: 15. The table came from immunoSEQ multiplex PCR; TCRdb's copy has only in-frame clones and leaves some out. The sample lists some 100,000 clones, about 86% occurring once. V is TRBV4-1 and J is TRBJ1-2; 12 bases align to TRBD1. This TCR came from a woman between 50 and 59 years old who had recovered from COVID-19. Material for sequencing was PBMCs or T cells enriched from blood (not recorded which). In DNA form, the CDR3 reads TGCGCCAGCAGCCAAGAACAACTCCTGGGGACAGGGGGCTTTAGCTATGGCTACACCTTC. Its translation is CASSQEQLLGTGGFSYGYTF.